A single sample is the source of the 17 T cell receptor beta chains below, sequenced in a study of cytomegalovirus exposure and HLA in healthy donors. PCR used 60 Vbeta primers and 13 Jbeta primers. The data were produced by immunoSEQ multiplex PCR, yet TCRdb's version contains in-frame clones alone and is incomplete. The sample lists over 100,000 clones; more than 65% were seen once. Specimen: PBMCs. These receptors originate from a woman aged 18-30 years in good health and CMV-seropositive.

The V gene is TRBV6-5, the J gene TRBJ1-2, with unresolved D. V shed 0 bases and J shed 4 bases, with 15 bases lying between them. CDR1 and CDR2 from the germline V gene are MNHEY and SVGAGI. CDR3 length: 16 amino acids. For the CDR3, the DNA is TGTGCCAGCAGTTACTCGAATAGGGAGGTCATCTATGGCTACACCTTC. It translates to CASSYSNREVIYGYTF.

The CDR3 region has the DNA TGTGCCAGCAGCTCGCAAGAGACCCAGTACTTC. Protein sequence: CASSSQETQYF. The chain has TRBV7-9 and TRBJ2-5; D is ambiguous. The V end was cut by 4 bases, the J end by 2 bases, with 2 bases between. This CDR3 spans 11 amino acids. Germline loops: CDR1 SEHNR, CDR2 FQNEAQ (reference sequence).

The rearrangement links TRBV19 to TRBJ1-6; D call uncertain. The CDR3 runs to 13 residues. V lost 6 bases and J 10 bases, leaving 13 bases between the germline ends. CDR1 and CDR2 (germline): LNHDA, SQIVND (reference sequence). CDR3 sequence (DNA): TGTGCCAGTAGCCCCGAGGCCGGCTCACCCCTCCACTTT. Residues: CASSPEAGSPLHF.

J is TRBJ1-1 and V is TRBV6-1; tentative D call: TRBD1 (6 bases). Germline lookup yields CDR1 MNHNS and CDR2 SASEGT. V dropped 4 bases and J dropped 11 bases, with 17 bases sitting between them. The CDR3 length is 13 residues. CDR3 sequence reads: CASSVSLTGIAFF. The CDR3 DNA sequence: TGTGCCAGCAGTGTGAGTCTTACAGGGATTGCTTTCTTT.

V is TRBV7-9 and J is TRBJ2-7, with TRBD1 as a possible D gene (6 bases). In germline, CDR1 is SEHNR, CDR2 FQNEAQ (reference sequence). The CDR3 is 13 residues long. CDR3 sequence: CSGRTGISYEQYF. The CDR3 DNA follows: TGTTCCGGCCGAACAGGGATTTCCTACGAGCAGTACTTC.

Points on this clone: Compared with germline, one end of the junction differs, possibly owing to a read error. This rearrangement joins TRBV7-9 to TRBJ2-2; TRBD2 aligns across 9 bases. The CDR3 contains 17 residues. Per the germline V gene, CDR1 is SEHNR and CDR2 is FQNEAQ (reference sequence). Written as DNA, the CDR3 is TGTTCCAGCAGCTTAGCGCCTAGGACTAGCGACAGCGGGGAGCTGTTTTTT. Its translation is CSSSLAPRTSDSGELFF.

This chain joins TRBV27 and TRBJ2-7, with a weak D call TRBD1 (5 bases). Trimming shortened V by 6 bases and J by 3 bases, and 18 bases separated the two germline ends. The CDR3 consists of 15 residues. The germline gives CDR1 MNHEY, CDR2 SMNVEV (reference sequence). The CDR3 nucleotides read TGTGCCAGCAGCCTAGGACAAGGGCAAGACTACGAGCAGTACTTC. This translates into CASSLGQGQDYEQYF.

CDR3 in DNA: TGTGCCAGCTCACCCCGGGACAGGGTCTTCAATGAGCAGTTCTTC. Translation: CASSPRDRVFNEQFF. The chain couples TRBV18 to TRBJ2-1; 9 bases match TRBD1. The CDR3 spans 15 residues. Unmatched junction bases numbered 6, after V lost 3 bases and J lost 6 bases. In germline, CDR1 is KGHSH, CDR2 LQKENI.

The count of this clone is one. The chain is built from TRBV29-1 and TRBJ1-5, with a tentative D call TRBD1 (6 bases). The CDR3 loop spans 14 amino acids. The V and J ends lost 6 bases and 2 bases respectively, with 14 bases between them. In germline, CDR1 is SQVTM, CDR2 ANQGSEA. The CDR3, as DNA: TGCAGCGTCACGCTACAGGGTGGCAATCAGCCCCAGCATTTT. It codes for CSVTLQGGNQPQHF.

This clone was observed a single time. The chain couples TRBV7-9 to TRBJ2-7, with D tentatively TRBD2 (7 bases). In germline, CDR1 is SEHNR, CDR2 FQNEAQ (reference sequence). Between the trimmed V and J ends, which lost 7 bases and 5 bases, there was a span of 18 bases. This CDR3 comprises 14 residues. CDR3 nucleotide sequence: TGTGCCAGCAACCCCGCTGGGGGGGGCCACGAGCAGTACTTC. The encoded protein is CASNPAGGGHEQYF.

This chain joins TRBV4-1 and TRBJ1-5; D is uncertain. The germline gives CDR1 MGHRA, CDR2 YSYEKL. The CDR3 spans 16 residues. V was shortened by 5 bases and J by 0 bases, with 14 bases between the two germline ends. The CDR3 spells CASSSPGGGSNQPQHF. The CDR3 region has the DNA TGCGCCAGCAGCTCGCCCGGCGGAGGTAGCAATCAGCCCCAGCATTTT.

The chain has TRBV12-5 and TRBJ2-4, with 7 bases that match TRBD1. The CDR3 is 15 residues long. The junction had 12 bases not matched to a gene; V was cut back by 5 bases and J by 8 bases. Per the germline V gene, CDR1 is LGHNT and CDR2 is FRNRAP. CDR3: CASGRYSGGRDIQYF. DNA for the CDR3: TGTGCTAGTGGTCGATACTCAGGGGGACGAGACATTCAGTACTTC.

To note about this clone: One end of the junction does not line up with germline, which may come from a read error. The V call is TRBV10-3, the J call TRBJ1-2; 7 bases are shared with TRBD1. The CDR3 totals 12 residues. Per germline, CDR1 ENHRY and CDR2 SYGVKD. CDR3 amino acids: CAISEIERDSLF. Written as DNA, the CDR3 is TGTGCCATCAGTGAGATTGAACGGGACAGTCTTTTC.

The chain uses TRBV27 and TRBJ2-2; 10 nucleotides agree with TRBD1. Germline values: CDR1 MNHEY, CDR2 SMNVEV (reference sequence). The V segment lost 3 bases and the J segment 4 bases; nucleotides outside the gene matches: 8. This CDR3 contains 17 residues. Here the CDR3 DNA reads TGTGCCAGCAGTTTTCGCCGGACAGGGGGGCGCACCGGGGAGCTGTTTTTT. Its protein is CASSFRRTGGRTGELFF.

The CDR3: CASSLGRGDAFF. The CDR3 DNA sequence: TGTGCCAGCAGCTTAGGGCGGGGAGATGCTTTCTTT. This chain uses TRBV11-2 with TRBJ1-1; no clear D gene. Per germline, CDR1 SGHAT and CDR2 FQNNGV. The CDR3 is made up of 12 amino acids. V was pared by 1 base and J by 11 bases, with 11 bases between. Full variable domain (outside the CDR3, taken from reference TRBV11-2 and TRBJ1-1): EAGVAQSPRYKIIEKRQSVAFWCNPISGHATLYWYQQILGQGPKLLIQFQNNGVVDDSQLPKDRFSAERLKGVDSTLKIQPAKLEDSAVYLCASSLGRGDAFFGQGTRLTVV.

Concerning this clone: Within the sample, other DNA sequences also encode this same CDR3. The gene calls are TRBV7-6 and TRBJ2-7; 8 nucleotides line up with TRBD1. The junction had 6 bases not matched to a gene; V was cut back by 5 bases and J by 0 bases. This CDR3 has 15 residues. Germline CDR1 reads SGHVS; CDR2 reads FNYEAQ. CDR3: CASSRDRGPSYEQYF. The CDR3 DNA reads TGTGCCAGCAGCCGCGACAGGGGCCCCTCCTACGAGCAGTACTTC.

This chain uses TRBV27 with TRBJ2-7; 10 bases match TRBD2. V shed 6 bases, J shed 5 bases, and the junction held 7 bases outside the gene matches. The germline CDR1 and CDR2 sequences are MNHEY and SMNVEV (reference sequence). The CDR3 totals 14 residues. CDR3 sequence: CASRGLAAINEQYF. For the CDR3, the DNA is TGTGCCAGCAGAGGACTAGCGGCTATCAACGAGCAGTACTTC.